This T cell receptor beta chain was obtained from a study of T cell responses to AZD1222 COVID-19 vaccine. Overall study results and limits: White British donors predominated, females outnumbered males, and clonal diversity was possibly underestimated. Spike-specific TCR breadth and depth both grew after two AZD1222 doses.

TCRdb's table, derived via immunoSEQ multiplex PCR, lists solely in-frame clones and lacks some. The table lists about 96,000 clones, roughly 90% of them singletons. On this clone itself: The antigen is not known.

V shed 0 bases and J shed 4 bases, with 10 bases lying between them. This CDR3 has 15 residues. The germline V gene has CDR1 MNHEY and CDR2 SVGAGI. This clonotype was sampled from an adult in good health. The sequencing here drew on peripheral blood, taken on day 0 of AZD1222 vaccination. The chain links TRBV6-5 to TRBJ1-5; tentatively, D is TRBD1 (5 bases). CDR3 sequence (DNA): TGTGCCAGCAGTTACTCTCCAGGGCCAAATCAGCCCCAGCATTTT. Translating it yields CASSYSPGPNQPQHF.